Below, 23 T cell receptor beta chains from the same sample are listed, as sequenced in a study of blood T cell repertoires in COVID-19. Data came from immunoSEQ multiplex PCR; TCRdb stores just in-frame clones and leaves some out. The sample includes roughly 270,000 clones, 88% seen only once; the top ten take approximately 8.8%. The sample taken for sequencing was peripheral blood. Every receptor here comes from a man aged 18-30 years with active or convalescent COVID-19.

The chain employs TRBV7-2 and TRBJ2-5; possibly TRBD2 for D (5 bases). The CDR3 is made up of 13 amino acids. The germline V gene encodes CDR1 SGHTA and CDR2 FQGNSA. Trimming shortened V by 1 base and J by 7 bases, and 10 bases separated the two germline ends. This chain's CDR3 is CASSLGPAGTQYF. CDR3 DNA: TGTGCCAGCAGCTTAGGACCTGCGGGGACCCAGTACTTC.

In its sample, this clone was seen a few times. The J gene is TRBJ1-2, the V gene TRBV9; D call uncertain. The CDR3 runs 17 residues. Trimming stripped 0 bases from V and 0 bases from J, with 15 bases between. The V gene's germline CDR1 is SGDLS and CDR2 YYNGEE. DNA of the CDR3: TGTGCCAGCAGCGTAGGGGCTTATAGGAAGACTAACTATGGCTACACCTTC. Translation gives CASSVGAYRKTNYGYTF.

The chain links TRBV9 to TRBJ2-2, with TRBD1 matching over 7 bases. The CDR3 consists of 14 residues. Germline trimming cut 0 bases from V and 4 bases from J; bases unmatched to any gene: 0. CDR1 SGDLS and CDR2 YYNGEE come from the germline V gene. The CDR3 coding sequence is TGTGCCAGCAGCGTAGAGGGGGCCACCGGGGAGCTGTTTTTT. Amino acid sequence: CASSVEGATGELFF.

The rearrangement uses TRBV29-1 and TRBJ2-1; tentative D call: TRBD1 (6 bases). With 7 bases removed from V and 6 bases from J, the gap between germline ends came to 10 bases. Per germline, CDR1 SQVTM and CDR2 ANQGSEA. This CDR3 has 11 amino acids. The CDR3 DNA reads TGCAGCGGATTAGGGGGCAATGAGCAGTTCTTC. As protein: CSGLGGNEQFF.

The chain is built from TRBV5-4 and TRBJ2-7; D is possibly TRBD2 (6 bases). Per the germline V gene, CDR1 is SGHNT and CDR2 is YYREEE (reference sequence). Trimming removed 4 bases from V and 3 bases from J, with 17 bases in between. The CDR3 extends over 15 amino acids. The CDR3 protein is CASSPSSGPLYEQYF. Written as DNA, the CDR3 is TGTGCCAGCAGCCCCAGTAGCGGCCCCCTCTACGAGCAGTACTTC.

CDR3 sequence reads: CASSVEGGGFLPLHF. The CDR3 nucleotides are TGTGCCAGCAGCGTAGAGGGAGGGGGGTTTTTGCCCCTCCACTTT. V usage is TRBV9 and J usage is TRBJ1-6; D possibly corresponds to TRBD1 (6 bases). Germline V gene sequence: CDR1 SGDLS, CDR2 YYNGEE. Between the trimmed V and J ends, which lost 0 bases and 13 bases, there was a span of 17 bases. The CDR3 is 15 residues long. The whole variable domain, filled in from reference TRBV9 and TRBJ1-6, reads DSGVTQTPKHLITATGQRVTLRCSPRSGDLSVYWYQQSLDQGLQFLIQYYNGEERAKGNILERFSAQQFPDLHSELNLSSLELGDSALYFCASSVEGGGFLPLHFGNGTRLTVT.

This clone occurred once. The chain couples TRBV18 to TRBJ1-1, with D unclear. Per germline, CDR1 KGHSH and CDR2 LQKENI. The CDR3 loop spans 13 amino acids. V lost 4 bases and J lost 4, with 10 bases in between. CDR3 residues: CASSQPVSTEAFF. The CDR3 DNA sequence: TGTGCCAGCTCACAACCGGTGAGCACTGAAGCTTTCTTT. Full variable domain (missing parts from reference TRBV18 and TRBJ1-1): NAGVMQNPRHLVRRRGQEARLRCSPMKGHSHVYWYRQLPEEGLKFMVYLQKENIIDESGMPKERFSAEFPKEGPSILRIQQVVRGDSAAYFCASSQPVSTEAFFGQGTRLTVV.

The chain carries TRBV15 and TRBJ2-5; D might be TRBD2 (7 bases). Trimming left V 8 bases short and J 4 bases short, with 20 bases between. CDR1 and CDR2 (germline): LNHNV, YYDKDF (reference sequence). The CDR3 runs 15 residues. CDR3 amino acids: CATGMRGPGIETQYF. CDR3 nucleotides: TGTGCCACCGGTATGCGGGGGCCAGGCATAGAGACCCAGTACTTC.

V usage is TRBV7-2 and J usage is TRBJ2-7; 11 bases match TRBD2. The CDR3 totals 14 residues. After removal of 4 bases from V and 2 bases from J, the junction contained 1 base not matched to a gene. CDR1 and CDR2 from the germline V gene are SGHTA and FQGNSA. CDR3 sequence: CASSWTSGPYEQYF. CDR3 in DNA: TGTGCCAGCAGCTGGACTAGCGGGCCCTACGAGCAGTACTTC. Full variable domain (remainder filled in from reference TRBV7-2 and TRBJ2-7): GAGVSQSPSNKVTEKGKDVELRCDPISGHTALYWYRQSLGQGLEFLIYFQGNSAPDKSGLPSDRFSAERTGGSVSTLTIQRTQQEDSAVYLCASSWTSGPYEQYFGPGTRLTVT.

In this sample, this clone turned up once. CDR3 DNA: TGTGCCATCAGTGAGCCGCTAGCCTCCGGTAATGAGCAGTTCTTC. It translates to CAISEPLASGNEQFF. The V gene is TRBV10-3, the J gene TRBJ2-1, with TRBD2 as a possible D gene (5 bases). This CDR3 comprises 15 residues. CDR1 and CDR2 from the germline V gene are ENHRY and SYGVKD. Trimming pared 2 bases from V and 7 bases from J, leaving 15 bases between.

The chain recombines TRBV6-1 with TRBJ2-7; D is ambiguous. Germline CDR1 reads MNHNS; CDR2 reads SASEGT. This CDR3 is 14 amino acids long. Trimming removed 0 bases from V and 2 bases from J, with 8 bases in between. CDR3 sequence: CASSEAPGAYEQYF. The CDR3 DNA follows: TGTGCCAGCAGTGAAGCACCCGGTGCCTACGAGCAGTACTTC.

The chain has TRBV18 and TRBJ1-1, with D unresolved. The germline V and J ends were trimmed by 1 base and 1 base, with 10 bases remaining between them. CDR1 is KGHSH, CDR2 LQKENI, per germline. There are 15 residues in the CDR3. The CDR3 coding sequence is TGTGCCAGCTCACCACGCTGGGAGAAGAACACTGAAGCTTTCTTT. This encodes CASSPRWEKNTEAFF.

The chain employs TRBV6-5 and TRBJ1-6; 10 positions agree with TRBD1. V lost 4 bases and J lost 8; bases outside the gene matches: 5. This CDR3 contains 15 residues. The germline V gene encodes CDR1 MNHEY and CDR2 SVGAGI. CDR3 nucleotide sequence: TGTGCCAGCAGTTGGGGGACAGGGGAACATTCACCCCTCCACTTT. Protein product: CASSWGTGEHSPLHF.

The chain recombines TRBV29-1 with TRBJ1-1; 9 nucleotides agree with TRBD1. Trimming cost V 7 bases and J 11 bases; bases outside gene matches: 11. In germline, CDR1 is SQVTM, CDR2 ANQGSEA. The CDR3 runs 12 residues. CDR3 region: CSAAQGASTAFF. The CDR3 DNA follows: TGCAGCGCCGCACAGGGGGCCAGCACGGCTTTCTTT.

The chain combines TRBV9 with TRBJ2-1, with D maybe TRBD2 (6 bases). Germline CDR1 and CDR2: SGDLS and YYNGEE. Deletions cut 0 bases from V and 2 bases from J, with 15 bases between. This CDR3 region has 17 residues. CDR3 sequence reads: CASSVEWGVSTYNEQFF. The CDR3, as DNA: TGTGCCAGCAGCGTAGAATGGGGGGTCAGCACCTACAATGAGCAGTTCTTC.

The V gene is TRBV6-5, the J gene TRBJ1-2; D unresolved. V shed 1 base and J shed 7 bases, with 10 bases lying between them. Germline V lookup: CDR1 MNHEY, CDR2 SVGAGI. CDR3 length: 13 residues. This chain's CDR3 is CASSYLRFGGYTF. The DNA of the CDR3 is TGTGCCAGCAGTTACTTGAGGTTTGGTGGCTACACCTTC.

The chain has TRBV4-1 and TRBJ2-7, with D tentatively TRBD2 (6 bases). The CDR3 is 15 amino acids. Trimming removed 6 bases from V and 2 bases from J, with 17 bases in between. CDR1 and CDR2 (germline): MGHRA, YSYEKL. CDR3 sequence (DNA): TGCGCCAGCAGGGACTCCGGGGAGGATCCCTACGAGCAGTACTTC. Translation: CASRDSGEDPYEQYF.

The gene calls are TRBV2 and TRBJ1-2; D gene unclear. The CDR3 contains 15 residues. Trimming took 6 bases from V and 3 from J, leaving 17 bases between them. Per the germline V gene, CDR1 is SNHLY and CDR2 is FYNNEI. CDR3 sequence (DNA): TGTGCCAGCAGGGCGGACTCAAACTTGGACTATGGCTACACCTTC. Translating it yields CASRADSNLDYGYTF.

The genes are TRBV4-3 and TRBJ2-7; perhaps TRBD1 as D (6 bases). This CDR3 comprises 18 residues. Germline CDR1 reads LGHNA; CDR2 reads YSLEER. V lost 5 bases, J lost 6 bases, and 29 bases lay in between. The CDR3 region is CASSYTNLIRGKFAEQYF. The DNA of the CDR3 is TGCGCCAGCAGCTATACCAACCTGATCAGGGGCAAATTCGCCGAGCAGTACTTC.

The V and J genes are TRBV2 and TRBJ2-5, with TRBD2 matching over 9 bases. Germline V gene lookup returns CDR1 SNHLY and CDR2 FYNNEI. This CDR3 has 13 residues. Unmatched junction bases numbered 6, after V lost 8 bases and J lost 5 bases. The CDR3: CASGGLAGETQYF. The CDR3 bases are TGTGCCAGCGGCGGGCTAGCGGGGGAGACCCAGTACTTC.

The rearrangement uses TRBV2 and TRBJ2-5; the D gene is possibly TRBD2 (5 bases). Per the germline V gene, CDR1 is SNHLY and CDR2 is FYNNEI. Trimming shortened V by 2 bases and J by 5 bases, and 6 bases separated the two germline ends. The CDR3 is 12 amino acids. The CDR3 DNA follows: TGTGCCAGCAGTGAAATAGCGGAGACCCAGTACTTC. Translation: CASSEIAETQYF.

The chain employs TRBV7-8 and TRBJ1-1; TRBD1 aligns across 7 bases. CDR1 and CDR2 from the germline V gene are SGHVS and FQNEAQ. Trimming cost V 2 bases and J 0 bases; bases outside gene matches: 3. The CDR3 runs 15 residues. The DNA of the CDR3 is TGTGCCAGCAGCTTATCTACAGGGGTGAACACTGAAGCTTTCTTT. Protein sequence: CASSLSTGVNTEAFF.

The J gene is TRBJ2-7, the V gene TRBV13; 7 bases line up with TRBD2. Germline loops: CDR1 PRHDT, CDR2 FYEKMQ (reference sequence). Trimming took 4 bases from V and 6 from J; bases not matched to a gene: 6. The CDR3 runs to 13 residues. CDR3 coding DNA: TGTGCCAGCAGCTCTGGGGAGGGCCGCGAGCAGTACTTC. This sequence encodes CASSSGEGREQYF.